Listed below are T cell receptor beta chains from one sample, sequenced in a study of blood T cell repertoires in COVID-19. The assay was immunoSEQ multiplex PCR, and TCRdb's table has in-frame clones only and misses some. The sample consists of fewer than 300,000 clones, approximately 84% of them appearing once. The material sequenced was peripheral blood. Receptors were obtained from a human donor with COVID-19, enrolled during active disease. The donor label of this sample is uncertain. CDR3s include the opening cysteine and the closing phenylalanine or tryptophan. The D gene is left open where the match is weak. Only part of the rows carry a size: once, few, many, or a class if the clone is expanded.

V gene	D gene	clone size	CDR3 length	J gene	CDR3 DNA	CDR3 protein
TRBV7-3	TRBD2	-	16	TRBJ2-2	TGTGCCAGCAGCTTAGTAGGCGGGAGAAACACCGGGGAGCTGTTTTTT	CASSLVGGRNTGELFF
TRBV27	TRBD1	-	16	TRBJ1-1	TGTGCCAGCAGGCGTGGGCAGGGGGCTATAAACACTGAAGCTTTCTTT	CASRRGQGAINTEAFF
TRBV11-2	-	-	14	TRBJ1-2	TGTGCCAGCAGCCCCCAGACAGCCCACTATGGCTACACCTTC	CASSPQTAHYGYTF
TRBV16	TRBD1	-	16	TRBJ1-6	TGTGCCAGCAGCCAATATGGGACAGGGAAAGGATCACCCCTCCACTTT	CASSQYGTGKGSPLHF
TRBV5-5	TRBD1	-	16	TRBJ2-7	TGTGCCAGCAGCAGGGATATGGGACAGGGCTTCTACGAGCAGTACTTC	CASSRDMGQGFYEQYF
TRBV5-1	-	few	16	TRBJ2-2	TGCGCCAGCAGCTTGGGAGGGAATAGGAATGCCGGGGAGCTGTTTTTT	CASSLGGNRNAGELFF
TRBV25-1	TRBD1	once	13	TRBJ2-1	TGTGCCAGCAGTGAACAGGGGGTGGGTGAGCAGTTCTTC	CASSEQGVGEQFF
TRBV29-1	TRBD1	-	14	TRBJ1-6	TGCAGCGTAGGGACAGGGTTTGAGAATTCACCCCTCCACTTT	CSVGTGFENSPLHF
TRBV29-1	TRBD2	-	13	TRBJ2-5	TGCAGCGTTGAATCTAAAGCGGGGGAGACCCAGTACTTC	CSVESKAGETQYF
TRBV28	-	-	15	TRBJ2-1	TGTGCCAGCAGTTCGATAGCGAGTTCCTACAATGAGCAGTTCTTC	CASSSIASSYNEQFF
TRBV19	-	-	14	TRBJ1-2	TGTGCCAGTAGTCCCGGGACACGGGATCGTGGCTACACCTTC	CASSPGTRDRGYTF
TRBV28	-	-	14	TRBJ1-1	TGTGCGATAGGGGAGGGGGGACTGAGGACTGAAGCTTTCTTT	CAIGEGGLRTEAFF
TRBV18	-	-	14	TRBJ2-3	TGTGCCAGCTCGCTCTATGCTAGCACAGATACGCAGTATTTT	CASSLYASTDTQYF
TRBV28	TRBD1	-	15	TRBJ1-1	TGTGCCAGCAGTTTCCCCGACAGGGTCGGAACTGAAGCTTTCTTT	CASSFPDRVGTEAFF
TRBV18	-	few	15	TRBJ2-7	TGTGCCAGCTCTTTGGGGCGGGACCCCGTGGACGAGCAGTACTTC	CASSLGRDPVDEQYF
TRBV4-1	-	-	15	TRBJ2-5	TGCGCCAGCAGCCAAGACAGGATTTCACAAGAGACCCAGTACTTC	CASSQDRISQETQYF
TRBV2	TRBD2	-	15	TRBJ2-7	TGTGCCAGCAGTGAACTAGCGGGAGGGCCCAACGAGCAGTACTTC	CASSELAGGPNEQYF
TRBV28	TRBD1	-	16	TRBJ2-2	TGTGCCAGCAGAACTCCGACAGGGGATCAAACCGGGGAGCTGTTTTTT	CASRTPTGDQTGELFF
TRBV5-6	TRBD1	-	15	TRBJ2-7	TGTGCCAGCAGCTCTCCGGGACAGGGTTGGGACGAGCAGTACTTC	CASSSPGQGWDEQYF
TRBV28	-	-	14	TRBJ1-3	TGTGCCAGCACCCCCGACAGCTCTGGAAACACCATATATTTT	CASTPDSSGNTIYF
TRBV7-9	-	many	13	TRBJ1-1	TGTGCCAGCAGCTCGACAGAGAACACTGAAGCTTTCTTT	CASSSTENTEAFF
TRBV9	TRBD2	-	14	TRBJ2-1	TGTGCCAGCAGCGTAAACAGCGGGATCGATGAGCAGTTCTTC	CASSVNSGIDEQFF
TRBV27	TRBD2	-	16	TRBJ2-7	TGTGCCAGCAGTTCCTTAGCGGGAGGGATTCCCTACGAGCAGTACTTC	CASSSLAGGIPYEQYF
TRBV20-1	-	-	13	TRBJ1-1	TGCAGTGCCAGTAGCGAGATGAACACTGAAGCTTTCTTT	CSASSEMNTEAFF
TRBV6-6	TRBD2	-	16	TRBJ2-3	TGTGCCAGCAGAGATTCGACTAGCGGGAGGCCAGATACGCAGTATTTT	CASRDSTSGRPDTQYF
TRBV28	TRBD1	few	14	TRBJ1-4	TGTGCCAGCAGTCGGACAGGGACGCGTGAAAAACTGTTTTTT	CASSRTGTREKLFF
TRBV19	TRBD2	once	16	TRBJ2-6	TGTGCCAGCTCCGCCGCGCCGGGAGGTATGGCCAACGTCCTGACTTTC	CASSAAPGGMANVLTF
TRBV28	TRBD1	-	14	TRBJ2-7	TGTGCCAGCAGGTCCCCGGGACAGGTCTACGAGCAGTACTTC	CASRSPGQVYEQYF
TRBV19	-	-	12	TRBJ2-5	TGTGCCAGTAGTCCCGTCGGGGAGACCCAGTACTTC	CASSPVGETQYF
TRBV6-6	-	-	14	TRBJ1-5	TGTGCCAGTAATGAGAGGGAGCGCAATCAGCCCCAGCATTTT	CASNERERNQPQHF
TRBV11-3	-	-	15	TRBJ2-3	TGTGCCAGCAGCTTAGATTCCGGGATGACAGATACGCAGTATTTT	CASSLDSGMTDTQYF
TRBV11-3	-	-	12	TRBJ2-1	TGTGCCAGCAGCTTAGTCTCCCATGAGCAGTTCTTC	CASSLVSHEQFF
TRBV6-2/TRBV6-3	-	-	11	TRBJ2-5	TGTGCCAGCAGCCGCGCCGAGACCCAGTACTTC	CASSRAETQYF
TRBV28	-	once	16	TRBJ1-3	TGTGCCAGCAGTCCCCTCTTAGGGGGGGCAGGGAACACCATATATTTT	CASSPLLGGAGNTIYF
TRBV27	TRBD2	few	19	TRBJ2-1	TGTGCCAGCAGTTTACGAGCCAGCGGGAGGGGGAGCTCCTACAATGAGCAGTTCTTC	CASSLRASGRGSSYNEQFF
TRBV11-2	TRBD1	-	14	TRBJ1-6	TGTGCCAGCAGCCGCGGGACAGAGCATTCACCCCTCCACTTT	CASSRGTEHSPLHF
TRBV11-2	-	-	14	TRBJ2-2	TGTGCCAGCAGCTTGGGACTGAGCACCGGGGAGCTGTTTTTT	CASSLGLSTGELFF
TRBV15	-	few	15	TRBJ2-1	TGTGCCACCAGCAGAGATCGGCTAGCAGGCGTTGAGCAGTTCTTC	CATSRDRLAGVEQFF
TRBV30	TRBD2	-	15	TRBJ2-7	TGTGCCTGGAGTGTACTAGCGGGAGTAATGGCCGAGCAGTACTTC	CAWSVLAGVMAEQYF
TRBV6-5	TRBD2	-	15	TRBJ2-7	TGTGCCAGCAGTTACTCTGAGGGAGGGTCGTACGAGCAGTACTTC	CASSYSEGGSYEQYF
TRBV28	TRBD1	-	14	TRBJ1-4	TGTGCCAGCAACCGGGACAGGAGGGGTGAAAAACTGTTTTTT	CASNRDRRGEKLFF
TRBV19	-	-	14	TRBJ1-1	TGTGCCAGTAGTATAGCCCATCAGAACACTGAAGCTTTCTTT	CASSIAHQNTEAFF
TRBV7-3	TRBD1	-	13	TRBJ1-1	TGTGCCAGCAGCGGGACAGAGATCACTGAAGCTTTCTTT	CASSGTEITEAFF
TRBV6-2/TRBV6-3	-	-	15	TRBJ2-1	TGTGCCAGCAGTTACGCGGGCGAGCCCCACAATGAGCAGTTCTTC	CASSYAGEPHNEQFF
TRBV7-4	-	-	9	TRBJ1-2	TGTGCCAGCAGCCCATGGCCCCGCTTC	CASSPWPRF
TRBV27	-	-	14	TRBJ2-3	TGTGCCAGCAGTTCAGGACCCTCGGGGGATACGCAGTATTTT	CASSSGPSGDTQYF
TRBV5-6	-	-	14	TRBJ1-2	TGTGCCAGCAGCTATACAGGGCCCCCTTATGGCTACACCTTC	CASSYTGPPYGYTF
TRBV3-1/TRBV3-2	TRBD2	-	14	TRBJ2-7	TGTGCCAGCAGCCCATGGACTAGAGCCTACGAGCAGTACTTC	CASSPWTRAYEQYF
TRBV3-1/TRBV3-2	TRBD2	-	18	TRBJ2-3	TGTGCCAGCAGCCAAGAACTAGCGGGAGGGCAGCTAGGAGATACGCAGTATTTT	CASSQELAGGQLGDTQYF
TRBV28	-	-	15	TRBJ2-7	TGTGCCAGCAGTTCAGGGTTACGTCGAAACTACGAGCAGTACTTC	CASSSGLRRNYEQYF
TRBV7-9	-	-	14	TRBJ2-5	TGTGCCAGCAGCTTAGTTCTAGCTCAAGAGACCCAGTACTTC	CASSLVLAQETQYF
TRBV3-1/TRBV3-2	TRBD2	-	16	TRBJ2-7	TGTGCCAGCAGTGCCCTTCTAGCGGGAGGGCCCTACGAGCAGTACTTC	CASSALLAGGPYEQYF
TRBV29-1	-	-	16	TRBJ2-7	TGCAGCGTTGAAAGTGTGGGCGGACTAAGCTCCTACGAGCAGTACTTC	CSVESVGGLSSYEQYF